This T cell receptor beta chain was observed in a study of cytomegalovirus exposure and HLA in healthy donors. Study observations and caveats: In a later analysis, parvovirus B19, influenza, CMV and Epstein-Barr virus appeared linked to several top co-occurrence clusters. A later examination showed that TCR association rates differed by HLA locus, with DRB1 most and HLA-C fewest.

The study ran its PCR with 60 Vbeta and 13 Jbeta primers. Only in-frame clones appear in the TCRdb table, and some are missing; sequencing was by immunoSEQ multiplex PCR. The sample has around 84,000 clones, around 73% seen once. This clone has only a few counts. The antigen is not known. All the people who gave samples were healthy bone marrow donors. The origin of this receptor is a man aged 45 to 65 in good health and CMV-seronegative. The source material was PBMCs.

The CDR3 loop reads CASSLVPGGSYEQYF. The CDR3 bases are TGTGCCAGCAGCTTAGTACCAGGGGGCTCCTACGAGCAGTACTTC. The chain has TRBV7-2 and TRBJ2-7; TRBD1 matches at 7 bases. From germline, CDR1 is SGHTA and CDR2 FQGNSA. With V trimmed by 1 base and J by 0 bases, 3 bases remained unmatched. The CDR3 has 15 residues.